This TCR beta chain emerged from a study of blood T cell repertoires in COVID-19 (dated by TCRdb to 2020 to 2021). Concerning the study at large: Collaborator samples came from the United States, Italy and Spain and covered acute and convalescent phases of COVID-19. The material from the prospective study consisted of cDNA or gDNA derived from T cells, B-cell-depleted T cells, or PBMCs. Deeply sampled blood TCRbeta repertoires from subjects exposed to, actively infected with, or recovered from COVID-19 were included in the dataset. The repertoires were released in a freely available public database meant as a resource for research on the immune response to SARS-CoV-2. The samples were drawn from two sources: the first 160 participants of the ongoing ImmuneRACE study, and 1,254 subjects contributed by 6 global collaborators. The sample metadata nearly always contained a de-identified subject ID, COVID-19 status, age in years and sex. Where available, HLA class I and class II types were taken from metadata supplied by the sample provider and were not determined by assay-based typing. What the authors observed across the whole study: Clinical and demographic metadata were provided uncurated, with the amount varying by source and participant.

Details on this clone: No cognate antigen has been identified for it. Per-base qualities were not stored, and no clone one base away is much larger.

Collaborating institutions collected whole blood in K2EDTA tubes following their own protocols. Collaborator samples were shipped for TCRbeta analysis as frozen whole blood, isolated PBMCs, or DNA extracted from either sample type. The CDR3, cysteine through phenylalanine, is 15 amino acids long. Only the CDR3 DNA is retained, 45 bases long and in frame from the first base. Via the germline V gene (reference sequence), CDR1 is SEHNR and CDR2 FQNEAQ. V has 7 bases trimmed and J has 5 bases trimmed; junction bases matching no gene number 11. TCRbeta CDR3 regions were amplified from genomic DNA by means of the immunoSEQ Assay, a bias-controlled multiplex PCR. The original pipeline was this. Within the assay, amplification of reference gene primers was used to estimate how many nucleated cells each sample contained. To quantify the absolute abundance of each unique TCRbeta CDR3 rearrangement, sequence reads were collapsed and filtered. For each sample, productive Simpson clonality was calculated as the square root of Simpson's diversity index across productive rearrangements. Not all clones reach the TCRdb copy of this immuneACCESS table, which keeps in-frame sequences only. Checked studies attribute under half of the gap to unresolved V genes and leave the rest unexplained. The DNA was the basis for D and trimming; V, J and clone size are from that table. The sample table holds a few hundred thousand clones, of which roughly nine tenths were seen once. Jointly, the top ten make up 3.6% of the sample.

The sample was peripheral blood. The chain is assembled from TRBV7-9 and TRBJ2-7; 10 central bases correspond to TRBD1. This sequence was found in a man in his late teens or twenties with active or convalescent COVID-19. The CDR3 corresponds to CASTYGQGVEDEQYF. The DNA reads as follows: TGTGCCAGCACCTACGGACAGGGGGTTGAAGACGAGCAGTACTTC. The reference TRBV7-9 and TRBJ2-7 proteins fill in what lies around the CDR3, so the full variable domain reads DTGVSQNPRHKITKRGQNVTFRCDPISEHNRLYWYRQTLGQGPEFLTYFQNEAQLEKSRLLSDRFSAERPKGSFSTLEIQRTEQGDSAMYLCASTYGQGVEDEQYFGPGTRLTVT.